The following is a T cell receptor (beta chain) sequence with its context. This entry is derived from a study of blood T cell repertoires in COVID-19. Study details: Samples representing acute and convalescent COVID-19 were sourced from the United States, Italy and Spain. T cells, B-cell-depleted T cells, or PBMCs provided the cDNA or gDNA that served as material.

The protocol was immunoSEQ multiplex PCR, while the TCRdb copy is restricted to in-frame clones and leaves out a portion. The sample gives fewer than 350,000 clones, around 88% of which show up once; around 4.4% is in the top ten. The source of this sequence is a man aged 40-50 years with acute or convalescent COVID-19. The material sequenced was peripheral blood.

CDR3: CSAATSGGYNEQFF. CDR3 nucleotides: TGCAGCGCCGCGACTAGCGGGGGGTACAATGAGCAGTTCTTC. V usage is TRBV29-1 and J usage is TRBJ2-1; TRBD2 matches 13 bases. The CDR3 contains 14 residues. Germline V gives CDR1 SQVTM, CDR2 ANQGSEA. The V gene end was trimmed by 7 bases and the J gene end by 4 bases; junction bases not matched to a gene: 4.